This T cell receptor beta chain was documented in a study of T cells after posttransplantation cyclophosphamide. This CDR3 spans 16 amino acids. The germline gives CDR1 KGHSH, CDR2 LQKENI. V was cut by 2 bases and J by 5 bases, with 18 bases left in between. A marrow graft followed busulfan-fludarabine conditioning, with cyclophosphamide on days +3 and +4. Clones were sequenced by immunoSEQ multiplex PCR, and TCRdb holds only the in-frame ones, with some missing. Of some 43,000 clones in the sample, around 91% were seen once. Specimen: PBMCs, collected roughly 60 days after allogeneic stem cell transplant with posttransplant cyclophosphamide. The rearrangement uses TRBV18 and TRBJ1-2; D uncertain. This sequence originates from a male patient aged 60-69 years who received an allogeneic stem cell transplant from a related donor and was CMV-positive. Part of the T cells may come from the graft donor. The CDR3 sequence: CASSPRPRSHSYGYTF. The CDR3 region has the DNA TGTGCCAGCTCACCAAGACCTAGGTCGCACTCGTATGGCTACACCTTC.